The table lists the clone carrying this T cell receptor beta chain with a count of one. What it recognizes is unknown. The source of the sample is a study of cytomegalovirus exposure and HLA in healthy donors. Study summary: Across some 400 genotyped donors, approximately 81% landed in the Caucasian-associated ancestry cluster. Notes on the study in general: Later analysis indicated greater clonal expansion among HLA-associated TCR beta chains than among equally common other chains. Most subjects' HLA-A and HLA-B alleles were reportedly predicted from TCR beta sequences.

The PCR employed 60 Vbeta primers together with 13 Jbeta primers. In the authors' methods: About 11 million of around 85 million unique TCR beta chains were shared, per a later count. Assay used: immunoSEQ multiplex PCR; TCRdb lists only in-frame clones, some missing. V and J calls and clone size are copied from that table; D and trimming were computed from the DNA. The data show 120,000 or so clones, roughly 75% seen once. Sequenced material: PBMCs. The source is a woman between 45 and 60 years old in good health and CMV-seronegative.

The CDR3 spells CASSFGLGLTNTGELFF. The CDR3 DNA sequence: TGTGCCAGCAGCTTTGGTCTCGGACTAACTAACACCGGGGAGCTGTTTTTT. The chain has TRBV7-2 and TRBJ2-2; TRBD2 is a possible D gene (6 bases). Germline CDR1 is SGHTA and CDR2 is FQGNSA. Trimming removed 3 bases from V and 2 bases from J, with 16 bases in between. The CDR3 is made up of 17 amino acids. The full variable domain, completed using reference TRBV7-2 and TRBJ2-2, is GAGVSQSPSNKVTEKGKDVELRCDPISGHTALYWYRQSLGQGLEFLIYFQGNSAPDKSGLPSDRFSAERTGGSVSTLTIQRTQQEDSAVYLCASSFGLGLTNTGELFFGEGSRLTVL.